These T cell receptor beta chains were read from a single sample in a study of blood T cell repertoires in COVID-19. Profiled with immunoSEQ multiplex PCR; TCRdb holds only in-frame clones, not every one. The sample has 150,000 to 250,000 clones; 70% to 85% are singletons. Sequenced: peripheral blood. The source is a human donor with acute or convalescent COVID-19. The donor label of this sample is uncertain. Both conserved end residues are part of each CDR3. Fields, in order: J gene, clone size, D gene, V gene, CDR3 DNA, CDR3 protein. D genes are given only for firm matches. Where a row states a size, it is once, few, many or the class of an expanded clone; other rows omit it.

TRBJ2-7 | NA | NA | TRBV30 | TGTGCCTGGAGTGCCGCGGAGGGCCTGCTTGGCTACGAGCAGTACTTC | CAWSAAEGLLGYEQYF
TRBJ2-5 | NA | TRBD2 | TRBV4-1 | TGCGCCAGCAGCCTAGCCAGCGGGAGCCAGTACCAAGAGACCCAGTACTTC | CASSLASGSQYQETQYF
TRBJ2-1 | NA | NA | TRBV28 | TGTGCCAGCTCTACAGGGTCAGGCGAGCAGTTCTTC | CASSTGSGEQFF
TRBJ2-1 | once | NA | TRBV23-1 | TGCGCCAGCAGTCAATCAGAGGGACTCCCAGCCTCCTACAATGGGCAGTTCTTC | CASSQSEGLPASYNGQFF
TRBJ1-1 | NA | NA | TRBV12-1 | TGTGCCAGCATCCCGGACAGAGACACTGAAGCTTTCTTT | CASIPDRDTEAFF
TRBJ2-5 | NA | NA | TRBV4-2 | TGTGCCAGCAGCCAGAGAATAGCGGAGACCCAGTACTTC | CASSQRIAETQYF
TRBJ1-2 | NA | TRBD1 | TRBV5-4 | TGTGCCAGCAGCGCAGACAGGGGGTACTATGGCTACACCTTC | CASSADRGYYGYTF
TRBJ2-1 | NA | NA | TRBV4-2 | TGTGCCAGCAGCCTCCTAGCGACGGCCTCTAATGAGCAGTTCTTC | CASSLLATASNEQFF
TRBJ2-5 | NA | TRBD2 | TRBV3-1/TRBV3-2 | TGTGCCAGCAGCGCGCGGGAGGCCGGGGAGACCCAGTACTTC | CASSAREAGETQYF
TRBJ1-1 | NA | NA | TRBV19 | TGTGCCAGTAGTATTAGCAGACCGGACACTGAAGCTTTCTTT | CASSISRPDTEAFF
TRBJ2-3 | NA | NA | TRBV10-3 | TGTGCCATCAGTGAGTCAAGGGGGGGCACGGGCACAGATACGCAGTATTTT | CAISESRGGTGTDTQYF
TRBJ2-1 | NA | TRBD1 | TRBV7-3 | TGTGCCAGCAGCCAGGGGGTCCTCACTGAGCAGTTCTTC | CASSQGVLTEQFF
TRBJ1-1 | once | NA | TRBV6-5 | TGTGCCAGTCGGAGGGGCACTGAAGCTTTCTTT | CASRRGTEAFF
TRBJ1-2 | NA | TRBD1 | TRBV5-6 | TGTGCCAGCAGCCTCCGGGACAGGGGGCTTAATGGCTACACCTTC | CASSLRDRGLNGYTF
TRBJ2-2 | NA | TRBD1 | TRBV9 | TGTGCCAGCAGCGTAGTGCCCCCCGGGACAGGGAACACCGGGGAGCTGTTTTTT | CASSVVPPGTGNTGELFF
TRBJ1-6 | NA | NA | TRBV6-5 | TGTGCCAGCACCTCGAGCTCCTATAATTCACCCCTCCACTTT | CASTSSSYNSPLHF
TRBJ2-7 | NA | NA | TRBV7-6 | TGTGCCAGCAGCGTTCATGGGGGGAACTACGAGCAGTACTTC | CASSVHGGNYEQYF
TRBJ1-1 | NA | NA | TRBV30 | TGTGCCTGGACCATCGCCAGGAACACTGAAGCTTTCTTT | CAWTIARNTEAFF
TRBJ2-5 | NA | TRBD1 | TRBV5-1 | TGCGCCAGCAGCTCACTCGGGACAGCACAAGAGACCCAGTACTTC | CASSSLGTAQETQYF
TRBJ2-1 | NA | TRBD1 | TRBV28 | TGTGCCAGCAGTTTAAGGGACAGGGGGCGCAATGAGCAGTTCTTC | CASSLRDRGRNEQFF
TRBJ1-1 | NA | NA | TRBV6-2/TRBV6-3 | TGTGCCAGCAGCTTCCGGGACTTCTCTGAGACTGAAGCTTTCTTT | CASSFRDFSETEAFF
TRBJ1-1 | few | NA | TRBV5-6 | TGTGCCAGCAGCTTACAAACGGGTTACACTGAAGCTTTCTTT | CASSLQTGYTEAFF
TRBJ1-6 | once | TRBD1 | TRBV24-1 | TGTGCCACCCCTAAAGGTGGACAGGGGGCGGATAATTCACCCCTCCACTTT | CATPKGGQGADNSPLHF
TRBJ2-3 | NA | TRBD1 | TRBV3-1/TRBV3-2 | TGTGCCAGCAGCCAGGGACAGGGAGGGGGTCTCAGGGATACGCAGTATTTT | CASSQGQGGGLRDTQYF
TRBJ2-7 | NA | TRBD2 | TRBV7-2 | TGTGCCAGCAGCGAACTAGCGGGAGCGGCTGAGCAGTACTTC | CASSELAGAAEQYF
TRBJ2-7 | NA | TRBD2 | TRBV7-9 | TGTGCCAGCAGCGCGCTAGCGGGTTCCTACGAGCAGTACTTC | CASSALAGSYEQYF
TRBJ1-5 | once | TRBD1 | TRBV18 | TGTGCCAGCTCACCAGACAGGGGGGGCAATCAGCCCCAGCATTTT | CASSPDRGGNQPQHF
TRBJ2-3 | NA | NA | TRBV7-3 | TGTGCCAGCAGCCCCTCGCTAGTCCTGGGCACAGATACGCAGTATTTT | CASSPSLVLGTDTQYF